These 4 T cell receptor beta chains originate from one sample sequenced in a study of T cells expressing NK-cell markers. TCRdb re-called the 5' RACE reads and catalogs CDR3 proteins one per entry, DNA excluded. This sample's table reports about 150,000 distinct CDR3 sequences. The sample was blood T cells: a sorted CD56 or NKG2C T cell subset, CD4+ or CD8+ T cells, or bulk PBMC T cells (not recorded which). Receptor source: a young man in good health.

This sequence joins TRBV20-1 and TRBJ2-3; TCRdb indicates TRBD1, and absent DNA this call remains unverified. Per germline, CDR1 DFQATT and CDR2 SNEGSKA (reference sequence). The length of the CDR3 is 14 residues. This CDR3 reads CSARDRAATDTQYF.

The V and J genes are TRBV11-2 and TRBJ2-1; TCRdb outputs TRBD2, but without DNA this stays unchecked. Germline CDR1 reads SGHAT; CDR2 reads FQNNGV. CDR3 length equals 13 residues. CDR3 region: CASSFPSQYEQFF.

The chain recombines TRBV4-1 with TRBJ1-4. Germline V gene lookup returns CDR1 MGHRA and CDR2 YSYEKL. The CDR3 totals 15 residues. The CDR3 sequence is CASSQLDGGNEKLFF.

The chain carries TRBV28 and TRBJ1-5; the TCRdb call, TRBD1, lacks DNA for checking. The V gene's germline CDR1 is MDHEN and CDR2 SYDVKM. The CDR3 is 14 amino acids. The chain's CDR3 is CASSYQGNYQPQHF.